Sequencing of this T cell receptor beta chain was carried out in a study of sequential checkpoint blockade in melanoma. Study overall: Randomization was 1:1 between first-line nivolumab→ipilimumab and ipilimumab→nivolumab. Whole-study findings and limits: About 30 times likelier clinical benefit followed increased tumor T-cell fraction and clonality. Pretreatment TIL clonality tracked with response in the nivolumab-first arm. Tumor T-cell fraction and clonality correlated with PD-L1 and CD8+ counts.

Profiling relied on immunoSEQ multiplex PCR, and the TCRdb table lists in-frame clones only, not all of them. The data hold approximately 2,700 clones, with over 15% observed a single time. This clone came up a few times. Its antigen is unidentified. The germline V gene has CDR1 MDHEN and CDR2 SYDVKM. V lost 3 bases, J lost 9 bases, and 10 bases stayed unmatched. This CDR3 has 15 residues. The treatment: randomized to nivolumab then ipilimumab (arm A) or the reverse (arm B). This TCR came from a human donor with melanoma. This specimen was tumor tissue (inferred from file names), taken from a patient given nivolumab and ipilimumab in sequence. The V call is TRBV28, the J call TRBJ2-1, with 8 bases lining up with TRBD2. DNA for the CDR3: TGTGCCAGCAGTTTCGGGGGACTAGAGTCCGGTGAGCAGTTCTTC. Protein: CASSFGGLESGEQFF. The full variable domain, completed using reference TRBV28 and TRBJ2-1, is DVKVTQSSRYLVKRTGEKVFLECVQDMDHENMFWYRQDPGLGLRLIYFSYDVKMKEKGDIPEGYSVSREKKERFSLILESASTNQTSMYLCASSFGGLESGEQFFGPGTRLTVL.